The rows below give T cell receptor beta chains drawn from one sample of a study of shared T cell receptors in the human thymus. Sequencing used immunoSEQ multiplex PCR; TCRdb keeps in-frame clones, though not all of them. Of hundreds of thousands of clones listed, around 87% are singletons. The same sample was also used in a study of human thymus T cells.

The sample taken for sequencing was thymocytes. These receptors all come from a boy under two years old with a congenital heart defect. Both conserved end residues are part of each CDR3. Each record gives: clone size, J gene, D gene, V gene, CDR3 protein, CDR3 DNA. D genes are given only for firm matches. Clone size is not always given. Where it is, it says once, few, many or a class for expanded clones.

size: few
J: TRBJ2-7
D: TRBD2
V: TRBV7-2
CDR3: CASSLRASGGREYEQYF
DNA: TGTGCCAGCAGCTTAAGGGCTAGCGGGGGCCGCGAGTACGAGCAGTACTTC

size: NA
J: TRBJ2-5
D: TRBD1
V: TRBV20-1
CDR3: CSPDREETQYF
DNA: TGCAGCCCGGACAGGGAGGAGACCCAGTACTTC

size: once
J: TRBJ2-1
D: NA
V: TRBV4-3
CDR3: CASSQVPMVDEQFF
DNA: TGCGCCAGCAGCCAAGTACCTATGGTCGATGAGCAGTTCTTC

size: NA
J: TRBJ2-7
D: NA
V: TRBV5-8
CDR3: CASSLCQAGVSYEQYF
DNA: TGTGCCAGCAGCTTGTGCCAAGCAGGGGTCTCCTACGAGCAGTACTTC

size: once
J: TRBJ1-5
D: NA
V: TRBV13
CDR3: CASSSKQQGSNQPQHF
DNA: TGTGCCAGCAGCTCTAAACAACAGGGTAGCAATCAGCCCCAGCATTTT

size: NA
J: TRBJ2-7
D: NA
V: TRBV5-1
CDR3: CASSLDQEGSTYEQYF
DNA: TGCGCCAGCAGCTTGGATCAGGAGGGGTCCACCTACGAGCAGTACTTC

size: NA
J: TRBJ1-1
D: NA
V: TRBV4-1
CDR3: CASSQSGAALGVGTEAFF
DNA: TGCGCCAGCAGCCAATCAGGGGCAGCCCTAGGGGTTGGCACTGAAGCTTTCTTT

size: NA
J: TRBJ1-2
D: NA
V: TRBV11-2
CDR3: CASSLSGRAPGYTF
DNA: TGTGCCAGCAGCTTATCGGGCAGGGCCCCTGGCTACACCTTC

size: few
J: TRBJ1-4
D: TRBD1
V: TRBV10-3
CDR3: CAISEADRVDEKLFF
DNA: TGTGCCATCAGTGAGGCGGACAGGGTGGATGAAAAACTGTTTTTT

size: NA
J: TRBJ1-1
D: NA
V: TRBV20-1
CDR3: CSARASPF
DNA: TGCAGTGCTAGAGCGTCCCCCTTT

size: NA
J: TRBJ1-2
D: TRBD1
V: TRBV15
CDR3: CATSPRTGEDPWGYTF
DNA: TGTGCCACCAGCCCCCGGACAGGGGAGGATCCCTGGGGCTACACCTTC

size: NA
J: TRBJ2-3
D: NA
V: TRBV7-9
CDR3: CASSPRVAGELRDTQYF
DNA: TGTGCCAGCAGCCCCCGGGTGGCAGGGGAGTTGCGGGATACGCAGTATTTT